The clone carrying this T cell receptor beta chain has ten or more counts. The data were taken from a study of human T cells and chemical hapten exposure. Time point noted: patch test 1, 2 weeks after DPC sensitization. Treatment indicated: therapeutic diphenylcyclopropenone sensitization with weekly scalp DPC. TCRdb processed the RACE reads anew with MiXCR; each CDR3 protein has one entry. The top ten clones hold 3.5% to 5.5% of a sample with roughly 45,000 distinct CDR3 sequences, around 9.3% of them seen once. The specimen was whole blood, collected in connection with sensitization to the hapten diphenylcyclopropenone (DPC). The source of this sequence is a woman aged 50 to 60 with alopecia areata. Some clones in this sample may be carry-over from other donors' samples.

The CDR3 region has the DNA TGTGCCAGCAGTGTACAGGGAGTCGGCCCTCGCGAAGAGACCCAGTACTTC. This encodes CASSVQGVGPREETQYF. The chain links TRBV2 to TRBJ2-5; D might be TRBD1 (6 bases). V lost 4 bases and J lost 3, with 21 bases in between. The CDR3 covers 17 residues. Germline lookup yields CDR1 SNHLY and CDR2 FYNNEI.